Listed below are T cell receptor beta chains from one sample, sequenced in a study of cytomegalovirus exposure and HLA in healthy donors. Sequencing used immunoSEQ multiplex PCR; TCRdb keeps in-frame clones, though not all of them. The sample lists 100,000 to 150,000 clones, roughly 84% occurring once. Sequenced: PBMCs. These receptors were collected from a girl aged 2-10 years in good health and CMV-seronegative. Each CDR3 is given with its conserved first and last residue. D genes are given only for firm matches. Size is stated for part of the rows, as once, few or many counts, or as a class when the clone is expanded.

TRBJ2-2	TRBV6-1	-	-	TGTGCCAGCCAAAGACAGACGAACACCGGGGAGCTGTTTTTT	CASQRQTNTGELFF
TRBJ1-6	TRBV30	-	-	TGTGCCTGGAGTGTAAGGTATAGGGGTGGTAATTCACCCCTCCACTTT	CAWSVRYRGGNSPLHF
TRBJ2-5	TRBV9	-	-	TGTGCCAGCAGCCCCACCGTCGGAGAGACCCAGTACTTC	CASSPTVGETQYF
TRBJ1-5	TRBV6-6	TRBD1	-	TGTGCCAGCAGTTCCAGGGACAGGGTAGGCAATCAGCCCCAGCATTTT	CASSSRDRVGNQPQHF
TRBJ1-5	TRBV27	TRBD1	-	TGTGCCAGCGGAAAACAGGGGACGGGACAGCCCCAGCATTTT	CASGKQGTGQPQHF
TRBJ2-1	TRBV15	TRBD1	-	TGTGCCACCAGCAGAGACAGGGGGTATGAGCAGTTCTTC	CATSRDRGYEQFF
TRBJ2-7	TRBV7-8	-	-	TGTGCCAGCAGCTTCCTGAACTACGAGCAGTACTTC	CASSFLNYEQYF
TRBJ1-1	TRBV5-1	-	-	TGCGCCAGCAGCTTGGGGGGGCGATCTGAAGCTTTCTTT	CASSLGGRSEAFF
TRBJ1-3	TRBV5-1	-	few	TGCGCCAGCCGGGGAGTAAGCTCTGGAAACACCATATATTTT	CASRGVSSGNTIYF
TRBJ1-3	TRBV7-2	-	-	TGTGCCAGCAGCTTCAACAGTGGAAACACCATATATTTT	CASSFNSGNTIYF
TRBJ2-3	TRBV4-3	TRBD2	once	TGCGCCAGCAGCCCGACTAGCGGGGGGAATACGCAGTATTTT	CASSPTSGGNTQYF
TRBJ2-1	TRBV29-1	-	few	TGCAGCGTTGGAACTTCGATATCCCTATCCTACAATGAGCAGTTCTTC	CSVGTSISLSYNEQFF
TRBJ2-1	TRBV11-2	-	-	TGTGCCAGCATTTGGGGCCCAGGCGGTGAGCAGTTCTTC	CASIWGPGGEQFF
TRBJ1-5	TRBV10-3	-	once	TGTGCCATCAGTGGACAGAATCAGCCCCAGCATTTT	CAISGQNQPQHF
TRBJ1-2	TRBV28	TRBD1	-	TGTGCCAGCAGTCCCCCCGTTGGGGACAGGAGGCGGGAAGGCGGTACTTTATTC	CASSPPVGDRRREGGTLF
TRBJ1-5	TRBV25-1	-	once	TGTGCCAGCAGTGAACAGGGGAATCAGCCCCAGCATTTT	CASSEQGNQPQHF
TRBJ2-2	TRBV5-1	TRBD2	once	TGCGCCAGCAGCTTGCCCAGGACTAGCGGGAGTCGGGCCGGGGAGCTGTTTTTT	CASSLPRTSGSRAGELFF
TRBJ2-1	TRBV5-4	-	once	TGTGCCAGCAGCTTGAGTCCGACCGGGACTCACAGATACAATGAGCAGTTCTTC	CASSLSPTGTHRYNEQFF
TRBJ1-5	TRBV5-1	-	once	TGCGCCAGCAGCTTGAGCGGGAATCAGCCCCAGCATTTT	CASSLSGNQPQHF
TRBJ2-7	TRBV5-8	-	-	TGTGCCAGCAGCTTCCTCACCGCGGTTGAAGTGGAGCAGTACTTC	CASSFLTAVEVEQYF
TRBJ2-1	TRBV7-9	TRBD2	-	TGTGCCAGCAGCCTTGGACTAGCGGGAGACAATGAGCAGTTCTTC	CASSLGLAGDNEQFF
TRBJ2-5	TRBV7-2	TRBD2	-	TGTGCCAGCAGCCCTAGCGGGGGAGGAGAGACCCAGTACTTC	CASSPSGGGETQYF
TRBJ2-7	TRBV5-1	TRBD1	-	TGCGCCAGCAGGTATGACGACAGGGGATACGAGCAGTACTTC	CASRYDDRGYEQYF
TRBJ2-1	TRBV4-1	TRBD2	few	TGCGCCAGCAGCCAAGATGGGGGGGGGTACTACAATGAGCAGTTCTTC	CASSQDGGGYYNEQFF
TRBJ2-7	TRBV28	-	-	TGTGCCAGCAGGACGGACAGTTACGAGCAGTACTTC	CASRTDSYEQYF
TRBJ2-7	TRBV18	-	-	TGTGCCAGCTCACCATATTCAGGGGTGTACGAGCAGTACTTC	CASSPYSGVYEQYF
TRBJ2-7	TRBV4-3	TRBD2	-	TGCGCCAGCAGCCAAGGTTCTAGCGGATCCTACGAGCAGTACTTC	CASSQGSSGSYEQYF
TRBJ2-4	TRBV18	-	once	TGTGCCAGCTCACCGCAGCGTTCCGGGGGCAAAAACATTCAGTACTTC	CASSPQRSGGKNIQYF
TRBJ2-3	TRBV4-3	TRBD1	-	TGCGCCAGCAGCCAAGTAATCGGGACAGCTACTAGCACAGATACGCAGTATTTT	CASSQVIGTATSTDTQYF
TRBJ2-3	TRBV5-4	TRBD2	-	TGTGCCAGCAGCCCGGGACTAGCGGGAGTTAGGGAGAGCGGCACAGATACGCAGTATTTT	CASSPGLAGVRESGTDTQYF
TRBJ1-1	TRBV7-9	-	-	TGTGCCAGCATCCCGGGGGAGGACACTGAAGCTTTCTTT	CASIPGEDTEAFF
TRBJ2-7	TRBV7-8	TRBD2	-	TGTGCCAGCAGCTTAGCTCCGACTAGCGGGGTGTACGAGCAGTACTTC	CASSLAPTSGVYEQYF
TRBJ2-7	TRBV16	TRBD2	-	TGTGCCAGCAGCCAAGTCCACACTAGCGGGAGAATTAACGAGCAGTACTTC	CASSQVHTSGRINEQYF
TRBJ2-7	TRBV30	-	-	TGTGCCTGGGGAGGACAGTACTACGAGCAGTACTTC	CAWGGQYYEQYF
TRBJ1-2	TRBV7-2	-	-	TGTGCCAGCAGCTTACGGTTACCGGGAGATTATGGCTACACCTTC	CASSLRLPGDYGYTF
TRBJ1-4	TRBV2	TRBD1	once	TGTGCCAGCAGTGATGAGCAGGGGGATGGAGATCAGGATGAAAAACTGTTTTTT	CASSDEQGDGDQDEKLFF
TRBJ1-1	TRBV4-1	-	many	TGCGCCAGCAGTTCGGGGGGTTTCACTGAAGCTTTCTTT	CASSSGGFTEAFF